These 18 T cell receptor beta chains were sequenced from one sample in a study of blood T cell repertoires in COVID-19 (dated by TCRdb to 2018 to 2020). Libraries were constructed by the immunoSEQ multiplex PCR assay. TCRdb obtained this table from immuneACCESS and retained in-frame rearrangements with V and J assigned. These tables miss some clones; where compared with another copy, unresolved V genes account for less than half of the shortfall, and the remainder is unexplained. A total of 35,000 to 45,000 clones appear in this sample, roughly 79% of them only once. Approximately 33% of the sample is held by the ten biggest clonotypes. Specimen: peripheral blood. These receptors were taken from a woman aged 80 or over with acute or convalescent COVID-19.

V and J are TRBV5-1 and TRBJ2-5; 8 bases map to TRBD1. The CDR3 sequence is 14 residues long. The germline V gene encodes CDR1 SGHRS and CDR2 YFSETQ. The V and J ends lost 4 bases and 4 bases, in that order; junction bases with no gene match: 6. CDR3 bases: TGCGCCAGCAGCGAGACAGGGGTATTAGAGACCCAGTACTTC. Encoded protein: CASSETGVLETQYF. Variable domain in full (rest from reference TRBV5-1 and TRBJ2-5): KAGVTQTPRYLIKTRGQQVTLSCSPISGHRSVSWYQQTPGQGLQFLFEYFSETQRNKGNFPGRFSGRQFSNSRSEMNVSTLELGDSALYLCASSETGVLETQYFGPGTRLLVL.

The chain carries TRBV9 and TRBJ2-1, with 10 bases matching TRBD2. The CDR3 runs 20 residues. Trimming at V came to 4 bases and at J to 0 bases, leaving 16 bases not matched to a gene. CDR1 is SGDLS and CDR2 is YYNGEE in the germline V gene. CDR3 bases: TGTGCCAGCAGCCCCCGTGGGGGGGGCAGCGGGAGGGCCTCCTACAATGAGCAGTTCTTC. Its translation: CASSPRGGGSGRASYNEQFF.

This clone appeared a few times. This sequence joins TRBV2 and TRBJ2-5, with 11 bases identical to TRBD2. CDR3 size: 20 residues. The junction had 20 bases not matched to a gene; V was cut back by 6 bases and J by 2 bases. In germline, CDR1 is SNHLY, CDR2 FYNNEI. The CDR3 loop is CASSILSSWTSGYSQETQYF. The CDR3 nucleotides are TGTGCCAGCAGCATTCTCAGTTCTTGGACTAGCGGGTATTCTCAAGAGACCCAGTACTTC.

About this clone: Other DNA variants within this sample encode the same CDR3. V and J are TRBV6-5 and TRBJ1-5; no definite D call. V lost 2 bases to trimming and J lost 2 bases, with 10 bases between them. Germline V gene lookup returns CDR1 MNHEY and CDR2 SVGAGI. This CDR3 spans 15 amino acids. DNA of the CDR3: TGTGCCAGCAGTTACACCGGGGATGGCAATCAGCCCCAGCATTTT. Translated: CASSYTGDGNQPQHF.

The rearrangement uses TRBV7-8 and TRBJ1-1, with 8 bases matching TRBD1. The length of the CDR3 is 16 residues. The germline V gene has CDR1 SGHVS and CDR2 FQNEAQ. J lost 1 base, V lost 1 base, and 5 bases had no gene match. DNA for the CDR3: TGTGCCAGCAGCTTAGTCGACGGACAGGGGAACACTGAAGCTTTCTTT. It codes for CASSLVDGQGNTEAFF.

The chain is built from TRBV19 and TRBJ1-2; 7 nucleotides match TRBD1. This CDR3 has 15 residues. Trimming took 5 bases from V and 0 from J; bases not matched to a gene: 6. Germline loops: CDR1 LNHDA, CDR2 SQIVND (reference sequence). The CDR3 loop is CASSSRDSSNYGYTF. In DNA form, the CDR3 reads TGTGCCAGTAGTTCACGGGACAGCTCTAACTATGGCTACACCTTC.

This chain uses TRBV21-1 with TRBJ2-1; TRBD2 reflects the table's D call only, with no check against the DNA. TRBV21-1 is annotated as a pseudogene. The length of the CDR3 is 13 residues. DNA for the CDR3: TGTGCCAGCAGCAAAGATGGCGGCAATGAGCAGTTCTTC. It codes for CASSKDGGNEQFF.

The chain combines TRBV7-9 with TRBJ1-4; D is ambiguous. V gave up 1 base and J gave up 1 base, with 10 bases separating them. Germline-derived CDR1 and CDR2 are SEHNR and FQNEAQ (reference sequence). This CDR3 region has 16 residues. The CDR3 here is CASSLGGGLTNEKLFF. CDR3 DNA: TGTGCCAGCAGCTTAGGAGGTGGCTTAACTAATGAAAAACTGTTTTTT. The variable domain in full, with the rest retrieved from reference TRBV7-9 and TRBJ1-4, is DTGVSQNPRHKITKRGQNVTFRCDPISEHNRLYWYRQTLGQGPEFLTYFQNEAQLEKSRLLSDRFSAERPKGSFSTLEIQRTEQGDSAMYLCASSLGGGLTNEKLFFGSGTQLSVL.

The chain has TRBV4-1 and TRBJ2-3, with 12 bases lining up with TRBD2. CDR3 length: 19 residues. Germline V lookup: CDR1 MGHRA, CDR2 YSYEKL. J gave up 3 bases and V 1 base, and 11 bases lay outside the gene matches. The DNA for the CDR3 is TGCGCCAGCAGCCAAGCTGGACTAGCGGGATCGCCTGAGACAGATACGCAGTATTTT. It encodes CASSQAGLAGSPETDTQYF.

This clone was observed a few times. The V call is TRBV4-3, the J call TRBJ2-7; 12 positions match TRBD2. The CDR3 sequence is 18 residues long. V shed 4 bases and J 2 bases; nucleotides not matched to a gene: 12. The germline V gene encodes CDR1 LGHNA and CDR2 YSLEER. CDR3 in amino acids: CASSRKTSGRGIAYEQYF. The CDR3 DNA reads as TGCGCCAGCAGCCGCAAGACTAGCGGGAGAGGAATCGCCTACGAGCAGTACTTC.

The genes are TRBV3-1 (or the pseudogene TRBV3-2) and TRBJ1-1, with D unclear. The ends were cut back, 1 base at V and 11 bases at J, with 20 bases in the middle. This CDR3 has 15 residues. The germline V gene has CDR1 LGHDT and CDR2 YNNKEL (reference sequence). This chain's CDR3 is CASSQVTAGSAGAFF. The CDR3 DNA reads TGTGCCAGCAGCCAAGTTACCGCCGGGTCCGCGGGGGCTTTCTTT.

V gene TRBV6-5 combines with J gene TRBJ1-1; possible D gene TRBD1, 5 bases. CDR1 is MNHEY and CDR2 is SVGAGI in the germline V gene. CDR3 length equals 13 residues. V was trimmed by 5 bases and J by 1 base, leaving 8 bases between them. The chain's CDR3 is CASSPGANTEAFF. CDR3 nucleotide sequence: TGTGCCAGCAGTCCTGGGGCGAACACTGAAGCTTTCTTT.

The chain employs TRBV5-6 and TRBJ1-5; D not certain. The CDR3 is made up of 16 amino acids. The V gene lost 2 bases and the J gene lost 1 base, with 13 bases spanning the gap. Germline V gene lookup returns CDR1 SGHDT and CDR2 YYEEEE. CDR3 DNA: TGTGCCAGCAGCTTCACGGGATCTGGGAGCAATCAGCCCCAGCATTTT. Amino acid sequence: CASSFTGSGSNQPQHF.

The rearrangement uses TRBV9 and TRBJ1-3, with 7 bases that match TRBD1. Germline values: CDR1 SGDLS, CDR2 YYNGEE. Losses at the gene ends were 4 bases for V and 6 bases for J; bases not matched to a gene: 1. The CDR3 contains 12 residues. CDR3 nucleotides: TGTGCCAGCAGCCAGGGGGAAAACACCATATATTTT. It encodes CASSQGENTIYF.

The V call is TRBV5-1, the J call TRBJ2-5; the D gene is possibly TRBD2 (6 bases). The germline CDR1 and CDR2 sequences are SGHRS and YFSETQ. The CDR3 runs 13 residues. V was pared by 3 bases and J by 3 bases, with 9 bases between. DNA for the CDR3: TGCGCCAGCAGCTGGGGGAGGAAAGAGACCCAGTACTTC. Its translation: CASSWGRKETQYF.

This chain uses TRBV7-3 with TRBJ1-1; D is possibly TRBD1 (6 bases). This CDR3 region has 13 residues. The V and J ends lost 1 base and 5 bases respectively, with 8 bases between them. The germline V gene encodes CDR1 SGHTA and CDR2 FQGTGA. Here the CDR3 DNA reads TGTGCCAGCAGCTTAAAGGGGGGGACTGAAGCTTTCTTT. Amino acids: CASSLKGGTEAFF.

The gene calls are TRBV5-5 and TRBJ1-2; a possible D gene is TRBD1 (6 bases). Germline V gene lookup returns CDR1 SGHKS and CDR2 YYEKEE (reference sequence). This CDR3 is 13 amino acids long. Between the trimmed V and J ends, which lost 5 bases and 2 bases, there was a span of 10 bases. CDR3 loop: CASRSGQNYGYTF. The DNA of the CDR3 is TGTGCCAGCAGGTCAGGACAGAACTATGGCTACACCTTC.

V is TRBV4-1 and J is TRBJ2-5, with 9 bases lining up with TRBD1. The length of the CDR3 is 15 residues. In germline, CDR1 is MGHRA, CDR2 YSYEKL. V trimming: 4 bases; J trimming: 5 bases; junction bases outside the gene matches: 8. This CDR3 is CASSRQQGATETQYF. The CDR3, as DNA: TGCGCCAGCAGCCGCCAACAGGGGGCGACGGAGACCCAGTACTTC.